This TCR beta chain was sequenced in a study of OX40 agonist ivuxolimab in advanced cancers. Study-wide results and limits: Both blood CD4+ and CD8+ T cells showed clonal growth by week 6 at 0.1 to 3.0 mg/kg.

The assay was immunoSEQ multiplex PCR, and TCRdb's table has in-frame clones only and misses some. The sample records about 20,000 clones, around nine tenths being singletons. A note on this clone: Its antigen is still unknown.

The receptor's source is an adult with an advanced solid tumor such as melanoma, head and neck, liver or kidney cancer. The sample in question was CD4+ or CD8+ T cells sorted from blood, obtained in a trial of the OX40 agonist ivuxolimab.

The CDR3 sequence: CASSPPHNEQFF. The CDR3, as DNA: TGTGCCAGCAGCCCCCCTCACAATGAGCAGTTCTTC. The chain carries TRBV13 and TRBJ2-1; no definite D call. V gave up 5 bases and J gave up 5 bases, with 7 bases separating them. The CDR3 totals 12 residues. The germline gives CDR1 PRHDT, CDR2 FYEKMQ (reference sequence). Variable domain in full (rest from reference TRBV13 and TRBJ2-1): AAGVIQSPRHLIKEKRETATLKCYPIPRHDTVYWYQQGPGQDPQFLISFYEKMQSDKGSIPDRFSAQQFSDYHSELNMSSLELGDSALYFCASSPPHNEQFFGPGTRLTVL.